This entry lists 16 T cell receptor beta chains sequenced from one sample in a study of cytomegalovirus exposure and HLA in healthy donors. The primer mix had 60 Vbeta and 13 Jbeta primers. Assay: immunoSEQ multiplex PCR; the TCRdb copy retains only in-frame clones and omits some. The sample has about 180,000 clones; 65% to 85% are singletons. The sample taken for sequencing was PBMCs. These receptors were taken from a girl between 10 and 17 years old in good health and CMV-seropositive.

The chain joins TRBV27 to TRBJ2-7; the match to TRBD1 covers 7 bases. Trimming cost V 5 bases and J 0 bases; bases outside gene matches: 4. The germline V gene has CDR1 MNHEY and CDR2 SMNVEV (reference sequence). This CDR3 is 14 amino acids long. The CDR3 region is CASSLGQFSYEQYF. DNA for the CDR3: TGTGCCAGCAGTCTGGGACAGTTCTCCTACGAGCAGTACTTC.

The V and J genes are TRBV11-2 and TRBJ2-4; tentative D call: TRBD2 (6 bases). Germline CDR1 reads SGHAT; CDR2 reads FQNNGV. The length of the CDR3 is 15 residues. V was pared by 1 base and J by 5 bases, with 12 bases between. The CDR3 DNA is TGTGCCAGCAGCTTAGCGGGGACTGGCCAAAACATTCAGTACTTC. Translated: CASSLAGTGQNIQYF.

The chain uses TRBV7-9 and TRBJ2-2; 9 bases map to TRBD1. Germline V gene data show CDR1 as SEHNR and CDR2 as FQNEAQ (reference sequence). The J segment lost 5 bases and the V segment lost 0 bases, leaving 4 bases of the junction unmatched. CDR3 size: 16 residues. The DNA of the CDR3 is TGTGCCAGCAGCTTAGCCCCGGGACAGGGAACCGGGGAGCTGTTTTTT. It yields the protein CASSLAPGQGTGELFF.

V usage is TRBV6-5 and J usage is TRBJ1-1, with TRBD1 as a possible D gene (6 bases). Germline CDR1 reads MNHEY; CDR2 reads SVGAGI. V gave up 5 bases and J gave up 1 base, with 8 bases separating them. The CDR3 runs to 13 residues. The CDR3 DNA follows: TGTGCCAGCAGTGGACAGACGAACACTGAAGCTTTCTTT. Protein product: CASSGQTNTEAFF.

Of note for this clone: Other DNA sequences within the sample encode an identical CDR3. Here the CDR3 reads CASSLGGRSSYNEQFF. In DNA, the CDR3 is TGCGCCAGCAGCTTGGGCGGGAGGAGCTCCTACAATGAGCAGTTCTTC. The chain uses TRBV5-1 and TRBJ2-1, with 8 bases aligning to TRBD2. There are 16 residues in the CDR3. J gave up 0 bases and V 0 bases, and 2 bases lay outside the gene matches. Germline CDR1 reads SGHRS; CDR2 reads YFSETQ. Variable domain in full (rest from reference TRBV5-1 and TRBJ2-1): KAGVTQTPRYLIKTRGQQVTLSCSPISGHRSVSWYQQTPGQGLQFLFEYFSETQRNKGNFPGRFSGRQFSNSRSEMNVSTLELGDSALYLCASSLGGRSSYNEQFFGPGTRLTVL.

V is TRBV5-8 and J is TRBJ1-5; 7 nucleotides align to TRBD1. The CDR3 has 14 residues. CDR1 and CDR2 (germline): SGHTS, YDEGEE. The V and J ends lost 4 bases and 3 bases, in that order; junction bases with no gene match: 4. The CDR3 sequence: CASSGGQNNQPQHF. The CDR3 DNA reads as TGTGCCAGCAGCGGGGGACAGAACAATCAGCCCCAGCATTTT.

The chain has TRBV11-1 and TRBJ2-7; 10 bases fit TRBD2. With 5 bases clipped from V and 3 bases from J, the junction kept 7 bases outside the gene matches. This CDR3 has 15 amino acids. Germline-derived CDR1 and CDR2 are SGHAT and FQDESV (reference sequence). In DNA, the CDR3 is TGTGCCAGCAGCAGTGTACTAGCGGGGCGCTACGAGCAGTACTTC. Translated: CASSSVLAGRYEQYF.

CDR3 nucleotides: TGTGCCTGGGCCAGGCAGGGATACTATGGCTACACCTTC. Encoded protein: CAWARQGYYGYTF. The V and J genes are TRBV30 and TRBJ1-2; D is possibly TRBD1 (5 bases). From germline, CDR1 is GTSNPN and CDR2 SVGIG (reference sequence). The CDR3 has 13 amino acids. The germline V and J ends were trimmed by 5 bases and 3 bases, with 13 bases remaining between them.

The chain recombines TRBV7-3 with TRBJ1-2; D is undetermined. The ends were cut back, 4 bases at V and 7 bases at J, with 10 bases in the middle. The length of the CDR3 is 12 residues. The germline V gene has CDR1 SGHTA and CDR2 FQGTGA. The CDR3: CASSSNTGGYTF. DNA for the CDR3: TGTGCCAGCAGCTCGAACACGGGTGGCTACACCTTC.

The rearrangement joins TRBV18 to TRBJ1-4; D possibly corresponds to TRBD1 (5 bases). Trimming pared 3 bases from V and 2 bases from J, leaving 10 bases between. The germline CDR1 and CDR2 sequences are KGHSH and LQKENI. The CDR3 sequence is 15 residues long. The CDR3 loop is CASSPTGGTNEKLFF. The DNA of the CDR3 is TGTGCCAGCTCACCTACAGGAGGGACTAATGAAAAACTGTTTTTT.

CDR3 sequence reads: CASSAGGLAYQPQHF. In DNA, the CDR3 is TGTGCCAGCAGCGCCGGGGGGTTGGCCTATCAGCCCCAGCATTTT. The chain uses TRBV9 and TRBJ1-5, with D perhaps TRBD1 (5 bases). Germline V gives CDR1 SGDLS, CDR2 YYNGEE. Trimming cost V 3 bases and J 5 bases, with 15 bases left between them. This CDR3 spans 15 amino acids.

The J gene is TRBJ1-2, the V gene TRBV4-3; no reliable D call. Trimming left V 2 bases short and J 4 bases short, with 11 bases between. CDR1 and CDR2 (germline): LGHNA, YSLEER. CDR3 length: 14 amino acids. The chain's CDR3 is CASSQTLSSYGYTF. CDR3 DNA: TGCGCCAGCAGCCAAACTCTATCCTCCTATGGCTACACCTTC.

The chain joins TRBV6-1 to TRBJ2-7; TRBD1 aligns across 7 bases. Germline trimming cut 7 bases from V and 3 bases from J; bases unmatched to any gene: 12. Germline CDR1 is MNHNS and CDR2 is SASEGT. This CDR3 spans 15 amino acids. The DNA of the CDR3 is TGTGCCAGCACCCTACAAGGGGGCAGTGGCTACGAGCAGTACTTC. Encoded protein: CASTLQGGSGYEQYF.

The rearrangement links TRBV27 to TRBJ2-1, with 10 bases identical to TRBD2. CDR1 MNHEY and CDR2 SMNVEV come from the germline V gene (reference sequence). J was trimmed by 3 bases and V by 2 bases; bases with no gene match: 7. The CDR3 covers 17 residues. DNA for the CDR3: TGTGCCAGCAGTTTAGGGCTAGCGGGAGATAACTACAATGAGCAGTTCTTC. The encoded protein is CASSLGLAGDNYNEQFF.

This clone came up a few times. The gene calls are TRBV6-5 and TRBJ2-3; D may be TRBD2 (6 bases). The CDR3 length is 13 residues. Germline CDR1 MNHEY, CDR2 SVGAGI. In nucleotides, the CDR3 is TGTGCATCATGTGGGGAGGGCACAGATACGCAGTATTTT. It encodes CASCGEGTDTQYF.

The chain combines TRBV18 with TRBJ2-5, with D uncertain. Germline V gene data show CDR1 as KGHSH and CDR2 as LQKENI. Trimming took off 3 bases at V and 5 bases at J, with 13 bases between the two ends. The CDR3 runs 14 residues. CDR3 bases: TGTGCCAGCTCACCGGGTCAGGTCTGGGAGACCCAGTACTTC. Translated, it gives CASSPGQVWETQYF.